The 4 T cell receptor beta chains given below trace back to one sample, sequenced in a study of cytomegalovirus exposure and HLA in healthy donors. PCR amplification relied on 60 Vbeta primers (plus 13 Jbeta primers). The method was immunoSEQ multiplex PCR; TCRdb's version includes in-frame clones alone and lacks a portion of them. The repertoire includes roughly 150,000 clones, 82% of them detected once, and more than 1.3% sits in the top ten. What was sequenced was PBMCs. The source is a girl under 18 in good health and CMV-seropositive.

This rearrangement joins TRBV28 to TRBJ1-1; 12 bases map to TRBD1. CDR3 length equals 15 residues. The junction had 8 bases not matched to a gene; V was cut back by 7 bases and J by 5 bases. The germline CDR1 and CDR2 sequences are MDHEN and SYDVKM. The DNA for the CDR3 is TGTGCCAGCACCTTTGGGGACAGGGGGCAAACTGAAGCTTTCTTT. Residues: CASTFGDRGQTEAFF.

Only a few counts were recorded for this clone. This chain connects TRBV5-4 to TRBJ2-3; 7 bases are shared with TRBD1. This CDR3 is built from 14 residues. The trim removed 2 bases at V and 5 bases at J, leaving 5 bases unmatched. Germline CDR1 SGHNT, CDR2 YYREEE (reference sequence). The DNA of the CDR3 is TGTGCCAGCAGCTTCGAACAGGGGAAAGATACGCAGTATTTT. Its translation: CASSFEQGKDTQYF.

The V call is TRBV11-2, the J call TRBJ1-1; possible D gene TRBD1, 5 bases. CDR3 length: 15 residues. Germline values: CDR1 SGHAT, CDR2 FQNNGV. V lost 0 bases and J 8 bases, leaving 16 bases between the germline ends. CDR3 loop: CASSLETRDFYEAFF. CDR3 nucleotides: TGTGCCAGCAGCTTAGAGACAAGGGACTTTTACGAAGCTTTCTTT. The full variable domain, with the rest looked up from reference TRBV11-2 and TRBJ1-1, is EAGVAQSPRYKIIEKRQSVAFWCNPISGHATLYWYQQILGQGPKLLIQFQNNGVVDDSQLPKDRFSAERLKGVDSTLKIQPAKLEDSAVYLCASSLETRDFYEAFFGQGTRLTVV.

The rearrangement links TRBV30 to TRBJ1-1; tentative D call: TRBD1 (5 bases). Germline loops: CDR1 GTSNPN, CDR2 SVGIG (reference sequence). This CDR3 has 13 amino acids. V lost 4 bases and J 0 bases, leaving 9 bases between the germline ends. The CDR3 reads CAWTEGMNTEAFF. For the CDR3, the DNA is TGTGCCTGGACGGAGGGGATGAACACTGAAGCTTTCTTT.